What follows are 12 T cell receptor beta chains derived from one specimen sequenced in a study of beta chain features in type 1 diabetes. The study reverse transcribed the entire isolated RNA, so it sequenced expressed TCRB transcripts. Assay used: immunoSEQ multiplex PCR; TCRdb lists only in-frame clones, some missing. The top ten clones hold less than 0.5% of a sample with about 340,000 clones, roughly 8% of them seen once. Source material: central memory CD4+ T cells from blood. The receptor set was obtained from a young woman in good health.

This clone was seen more than once but under ten times. The sample contains more than one DNA sequence encoding this CDR3. CDR3 in amino acids: CASSFQETQYF. In DNA form, the CDR3 reads TGCGCCAGCAGCTTTCAAGAGACCCAGTACTTC. The rearrangement uses TRBV5-1 and TRBJ2-5; D not certain. The length of the CDR3 is 11 residues. Trimming cost V 2 bases and J 2 bases, with 1 base left between them. CDR1 and CDR2 (germline): SGHRS, YFSETQ. Filled out from reference TRBV5-1 and TRBJ2-5, the complete variable domain reads KAGVTQTPRYLIKTRGQQVTLSCSPISGHRSVSWYQQTPGQGLQFLFEYFSETQRNKGNFPGRFSGRQFSNSRSEMNVSTLELGDSALYLCASSFQETQYFGPGTRLLVL.

The table lists this clone with a few counts. The rearrangement links TRBV5-6 to TRBJ1-4; D ambiguous. Germline V gene lookup returns CDR1 SGHDT and CDR2 YYEEEE. The V end lost 4 bases, the J end lost 6 bases, and 16 bases lay between the germline ends. CDR3 size: 15 residues. CDR3 protein: CASSPRPFSDEKLFF. The CDR3 DNA follows: TGTGCCAGCAGCCCCCGGCCATTTTCGGATGAAAAACTGTTTTTT.

This clone occurred a few times. V and J are TRBV5-1 and TRBJ2-7, with 7 positions matching TRBD1. Germline CDR1 reads SGHRS; CDR2 reads YFSETQ. This CDR3 is 16 amino acids long. Trimming at V came to 2 bases and at J to 4 bases, leaving 12 bases not matched to a gene. CDR3 coding DNA: TGCGCCAGCAGCTTATCTCCCGGGGACAGAGGTTACGAGCAGTACTTC. It translates to CASSLSPGDRGYEQYF.

This clone has ten or more counts. The V and J genes are TRBV6-5 and TRBJ2-1; the D gene is possibly TRBD2 (5 bases). Germline CDR1 is MNHEY and CDR2 is SVGAGI. This CDR3 has 15 amino acids. The V and J ends lost 8 bases and 7 bases respectively, with 21 bases between them. CDR3 in DNA: TGTGCCAGCCGAAGAGCGTCTAGCCACCCAAATGAGCAGTTCTTC. It specifies CASRRASSHPNEQFF.

This clone was counted a few times. V gene TRBV5-1 combines with J gene TRBJ2-2; 11 nucleotides align to TRBD1. There are 15 residues in the CDR3. Germline values: CDR1 SGHRS, CDR2 YFSETQ. V lost 2 bases to trimming and J lost 6 bases; unmatched junction nucleotides: 3. CDR3 region: CASSFGQGASGELFF. The CDR3 DNA reads TGCGCCAGCAGCTTTGGACAGGGGGCGTCCGGGGAGCTGTTTTTT.

This clone was recorded a few times. One end of the junction varies from germline; a read error may be responsible. The chain carries TRBV5-1 and TRBJ2-1, with D maybe TRBD2 (5 bases). This CDR3 is 14 amino acids long. Germline V lookup: CDR1 SGHRS, CDR2 YFSETQ. The CDR3 DNA reads as TGCGCCAGCTGCTTGGAGCGGACCTACAATGAGCAGTTCTTC. It specifies CASCLERTYNEQFF.

This clone appeared a few times. The rearrangement links TRBV29-1 to TRBJ2-1; 12 nucleotides align to TRBD2. The V gene end was trimmed by 4 bases and the J gene end by 9 bases; junction bases not matched to a gene: 10. Germline V CDR1 and CDR2: SQVTM, ANQGSEA. The CDR3 contains 15 residues. The CDR3 region is CSVVSASGRGSEQFF. The CDR3 bases are TGCAGCGTTGTGTCGGCTAGCGGGAGGGGAAGTGAGCAGTTCTTC.

This chain uses TRBV7-8 with TRBJ2-5, with 10 bases identical to TRBD2. This CDR3 comprises 16 residues. From germline, CDR1 is SGHVS and CDR2 FQNEAQ. Trimming cost V 1 base and J 2 bases; bases outside gene matches: 4. CDR3 in amino acids: CASSLGLTSGQETQYF. Here the CDR3 DNA reads TGTGCCAGCAGCTTAGGCTTGACTAGCGGGCAAGAGACCCAGTACTTC.

This clone was recorded a few times. The J gene is TRBJ2-1, the V gene TRBV7-9, with TRBD2 matching 12 bases. CDR1 SEHNR and CDR2 FQNEAQ come from the germline V gene (reference sequence). CDR3 length: 18 residues. Germline trimming cut 5 bases from V and 6 bases from J; bases unmatched to any gene: 14. The CDR3 nucleotides read TGTGCCAGCAGCCCGAGAAAGCCTGGACTAGCGGGACGCAATGAGCAGTTCTTC. This codes for CASSPRKPGLAGRNEQFF.

This clone occurred many times. This sequence joins TRBV5-1 and TRBJ2-7; the match to TRBD2 covers 7 bases. CDR1 SGHRS and CDR2 YFSETQ come from the germline V gene. After removal of 0 bases from V and 4 bases from J, the junction contained 4 bases not matched to a gene. The CDR3 is 14 residues long. The CDR3 bases are TGCGCCAGCAGCTTGGGCGGGAGCCTTTACGAGCAGTACTTC. Translating it yields CASSLGGSLYEQYF.

The chain employs TRBV7-2 and TRBJ2-7, with TRBD2 identical over 11 bases. Germline-derived CDR1 and CDR2 are SGHTA and FQGNSA. V shed 5 bases, J shed 2 bases, and the junction held 2 bases outside the gene matches. The CDR3 totals 14 residues. CDR3 residues: CASSTLAGAYEQYF. The CDR3 DNA sequence: TGTGCCAGCAGCACACTAGCGGGAGCCTACGAGCAGTACTTC.

Worth noting for this clone: Other DNA sequences in this specimen translate into the identical CDR3. The genes are TRBV7-3 and TRBJ2-6, with D perhaps TRBD1 or TRBD2 (5 bases each). The CDR3 sequence is 15 residues long. In germline, CDR1 is SGHTA, CDR2 FQGTGA. Trimming removed 5 bases at V and 0 bases at J, with 8 bases between. This CDR3 reads CASSPGSSGANVLTF. In DNA, the CDR3 is TGTGCCAGCAGCCCAGGGAGCTCTGGGGCCAACGTCCTGACTTTC. The full variable domain, with the rest looked up from reference TRBV7-3 and TRBJ2-6, is GAGVSQTPSNKVTEKGKYVELRCDPISGHTALYWYRQSLGQGPEFLIYFQGTGAADDSGLPNDRFFAVRPEGSVSTLKIQRTERGDSAVYLCASSPGSSGANVLTFGAGSRLTVL.